This T cell receptor (beta chain) comes out of a study of human T cells and chemical hapten exposure. Study information: Variation in per-sample TCR yields came mainly from small pooled library volume differences. General study points: Counts of TCRs above 1 in 1000 frequency stayed unchanged with DPC sensitization.

V lost 5 bases and J 4 bases, leaving 11 bases between the germline ends. The CDR3 has 13 residues. A single record per CDR3 protein comes from TCRdb applying MiXCR to the RACE reads. Of roughly 380,000 distinct CDR3 sequences listed, roughly 4.6% were seen once; the top ten hold 2.5% to 3%. This clonotype was seen only a few times. What it binds is not known. Regarding time point: pre-sensitization, week 0. The treatment is: therapeutic diphenylcyclopropenone sensitization with weekly scalp DPC. The V and J genes are TRBV12-3 or TRBV12-4 and TRBJ1-2; D remains unclear. The sample was whole blood, taken in connection with sensitization to the hapten diphenylcyclopropenone (DPC). The origin of this receptor is a woman aged 45-60 years with alopecia areata. Some clones in this sample may be carry-over from other donors' samples. CDR3 sequence: CASSLGWGYGYTF. CDR3 DNA sequence: TGTGCCAGCAGTCTAGGTTGGGGCTATGGCTACACCTTC.